This T cell receptor beta chain was observed in a study of OX40 agonist ivuxolimab in advanced cancers. The data were produced by immunoSEQ multiplex PCR, yet TCRdb's version contains in-frame clones alone and is incomplete. The data show around 64,000 clones, with roughly 80% seen just once and less than 5% held by the top ten. This specimen was CD4+ or CD8+ T cells sorted from blood, taken in a trial of the OX40 agonist ivuxolimab. The clonotype comes from an adult with an advanced solid tumor such as melanoma, head and neck, liver or kidney cancer.

In nucleotides, the CDR3 is TGTGCCAGCAGCTTCGTGGCAGGAGGAAATCAGCCCCAGCATTTT. The encoded protein is CASSFVAGGNQPQHF. This rearrangement joins TRBV7-2 to TRBJ1-5; D remains ambiguous. CDR3 length equals 15 residues. Germline V gene sequence: CDR1 SGHTA, CDR2 FQGNSA. The V gene lost 3 bases and the J gene lost 4 bases, with 13 bases spanning the gap. The full variable domain, rest sourced from reference TRBV7-2 and TRBJ1-5, is GAGVSQSPSNKVTEKGKDVELRCDPISGHTALYWYRQSLGQGLEFLIYFQGNSAPDKSGLPSDRFSAERTGGSVSTLTIQRTQQEDSAVYLCASSFVAGGNQPQHFGDGTRLSIL.